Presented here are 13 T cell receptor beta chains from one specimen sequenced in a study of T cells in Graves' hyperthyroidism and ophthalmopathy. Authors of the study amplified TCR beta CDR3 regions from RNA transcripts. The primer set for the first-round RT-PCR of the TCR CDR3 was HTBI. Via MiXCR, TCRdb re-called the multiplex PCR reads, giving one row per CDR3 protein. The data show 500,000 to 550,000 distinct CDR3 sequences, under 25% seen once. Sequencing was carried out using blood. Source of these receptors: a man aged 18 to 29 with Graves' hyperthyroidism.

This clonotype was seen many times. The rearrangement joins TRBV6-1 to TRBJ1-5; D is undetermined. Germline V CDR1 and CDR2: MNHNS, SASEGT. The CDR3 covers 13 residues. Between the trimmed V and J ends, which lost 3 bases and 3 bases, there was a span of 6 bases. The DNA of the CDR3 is TGTGCCAGCAGTGACACCTACAATCAGCCCCAGCATTTT. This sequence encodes CASSDTYNQPQHF.

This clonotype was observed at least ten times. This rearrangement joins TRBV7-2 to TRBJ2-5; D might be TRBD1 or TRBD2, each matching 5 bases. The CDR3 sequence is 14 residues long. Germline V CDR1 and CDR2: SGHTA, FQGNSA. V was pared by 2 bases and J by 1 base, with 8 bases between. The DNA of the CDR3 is TGTGCCAGCAGCTTATCCGGGGCCCAAGAGACCCAGTACTTC. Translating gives CASSLSGAQETQYF.

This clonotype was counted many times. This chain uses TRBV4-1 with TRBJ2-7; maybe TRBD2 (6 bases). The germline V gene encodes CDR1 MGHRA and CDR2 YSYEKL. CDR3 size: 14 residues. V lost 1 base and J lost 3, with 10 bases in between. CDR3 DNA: TGCGCCAGCAGCCAAGGTGGAGGGAACTACGAGCAGTACTTC. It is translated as CASSQGGGNYEQYF.

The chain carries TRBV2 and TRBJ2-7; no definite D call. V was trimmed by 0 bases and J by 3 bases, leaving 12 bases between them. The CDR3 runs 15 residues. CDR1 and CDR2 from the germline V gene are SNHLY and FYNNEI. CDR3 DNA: TGTGCCAGCAGTGAAGCGAAGCTAGTAGTCTACGAGCAGTACTTC. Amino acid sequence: CASSEAKLVVYEQYF.

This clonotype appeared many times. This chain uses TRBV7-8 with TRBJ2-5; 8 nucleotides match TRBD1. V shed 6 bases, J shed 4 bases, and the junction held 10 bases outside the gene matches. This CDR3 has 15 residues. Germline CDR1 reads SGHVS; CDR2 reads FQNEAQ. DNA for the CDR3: TGTGCCAGCAGTTCAGTGACAGGGGAAGGAGAGACCCAGTACTTC. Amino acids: CASSSVTGEGETQYF. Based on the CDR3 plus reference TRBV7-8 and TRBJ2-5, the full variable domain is GAGVSQSPRYKVAKRGQDVALRCDPISGHVSLFWYQQALGQGPEFLTYFQNEAQLDKSGLPSDRFFAERPEGSVSTLKIQRTQQEDSAVYLCASSSVTGEGETQYFGPGTRLLVL.

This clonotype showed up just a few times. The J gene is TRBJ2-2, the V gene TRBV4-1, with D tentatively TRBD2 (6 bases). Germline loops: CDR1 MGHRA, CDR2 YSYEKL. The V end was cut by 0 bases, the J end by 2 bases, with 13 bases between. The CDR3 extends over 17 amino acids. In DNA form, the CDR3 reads TGCGCCAGCAGCCAAGAGTCGGGAGCTGCAAACACCGGGGAGCTGTTTTTT. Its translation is CASSQESGAANTGELFF.

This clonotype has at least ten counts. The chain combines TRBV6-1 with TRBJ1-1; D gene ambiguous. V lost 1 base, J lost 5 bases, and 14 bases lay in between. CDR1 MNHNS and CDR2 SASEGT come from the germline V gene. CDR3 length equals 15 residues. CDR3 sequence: CASSEVKGIGTEAFF. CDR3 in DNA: TGTGCCAGCAGTGAAGTCAAGGGTATAGGGACTGAAGCTTTCTTT.

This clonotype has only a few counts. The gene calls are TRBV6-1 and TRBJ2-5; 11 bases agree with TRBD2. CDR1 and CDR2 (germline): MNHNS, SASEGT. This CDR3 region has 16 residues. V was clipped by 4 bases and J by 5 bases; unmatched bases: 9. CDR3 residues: CASSGSTSGVRETQYF. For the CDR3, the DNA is TGTGCCAGCAGTGGTTCGACTAGCGGGGTCCGTGAGACCCAGTACTTC.

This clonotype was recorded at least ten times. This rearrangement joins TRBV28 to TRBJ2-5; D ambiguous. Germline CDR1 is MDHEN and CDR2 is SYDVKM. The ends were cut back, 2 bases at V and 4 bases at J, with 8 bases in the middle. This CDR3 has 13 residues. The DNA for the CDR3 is TGTGCCAGCAGTTTAATTGGGCGAGAGACCCAGTACTTC. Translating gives CASSLIGRETQYF.

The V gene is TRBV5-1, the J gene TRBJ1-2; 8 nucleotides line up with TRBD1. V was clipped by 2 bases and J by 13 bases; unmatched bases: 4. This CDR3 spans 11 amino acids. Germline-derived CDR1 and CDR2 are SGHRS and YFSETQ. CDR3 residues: CASSFRDRITF. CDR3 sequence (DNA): TGCGCCAGCAGCTTCCGGGACAGGATCACCTTC. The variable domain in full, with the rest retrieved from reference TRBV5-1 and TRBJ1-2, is KAGVTQTPRYLIKTRGQQVTLSCSPISGHRSVSWYQQTPGQGLQFLFEYFSETQRNKGNFPGRFSGRQFSNSRSEMNVSTLELGDSALYLCASSFRDRITFGSGTRLTVV.

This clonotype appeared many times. Here the CDR3 DNA reads TGTGCCACCAGCAGCCGGGGGTGGATGAACACTGAAGCTTTCTTT. Translating it yields CATSSRGWMNTEAFF. The chain joins TRBV15 to TRBJ1-1, with D possibly matching TRBD1 (5 bases). This CDR3 contains 15 residues. V gave up 3 bases and J gave up 0 bases, with 11 bases separating them. Germline V CDR1 and CDR2: LNHNV, YYDKDF (reference sequence). Full variable domain (remainder filled in from reference TRBV15 and TRBJ1-1): DAMVIQNPRYQVTQFGKPVTLSCSQTLNHNVMYWYQQKSSQAPKLLFHYYDKDFNNEADTPDNFQSRRPNTSFCFLDIRSPGLGDTAMYLCATSSRGWMNTEAFFGQGTRLTVV.

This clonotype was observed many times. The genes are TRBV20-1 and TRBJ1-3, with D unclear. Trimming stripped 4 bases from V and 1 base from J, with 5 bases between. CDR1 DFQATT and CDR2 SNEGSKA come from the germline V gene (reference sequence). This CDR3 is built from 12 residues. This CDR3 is CSATLSGNTIYF. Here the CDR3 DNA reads TGCAGTGCTACCCTATCTGGAAACACCATATATTTT.

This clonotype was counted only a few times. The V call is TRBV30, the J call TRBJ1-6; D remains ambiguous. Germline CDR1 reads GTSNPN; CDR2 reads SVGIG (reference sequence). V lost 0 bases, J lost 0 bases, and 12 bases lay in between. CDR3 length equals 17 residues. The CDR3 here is CAWSVWKGSSYNSPLHF. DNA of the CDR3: TGTGCCTGGAGTGTATGGAAAGGAAGCTCCTATAATTCACCCCTCCACTTT.